The 9 T cell receptor beta chains given below trace back to one sample, sequenced in a study of regulatory T cells in long-lasting Graves disease listed by TCRdb under 2021. Libraries were made using multiplex PCR. The listed sequencing device is Illumina HiSeq 4000. iRepertoire HTBI primers and Arm-PCR amplification of CDR3 regions were used to construct TCR beta libraries. The public reads were reanalyzed by TCRdb: fastp trimming at Q25, MiXCR alignment, in-frame beta chains only. Rows are combined by CDR3 protein, so each entry shows the most common genes and DNA. The table for this sample lists 300,000 to 400,000 distinct CDR3 sequences; roughly a fifth of them were counted only once. Clones ranked in the top ten supply less than 35% of the sample. The sample's time point label, in plain terms: persistent/refractory GD, antithyroid drugs over 5 years with positive TRAb. For both TCR sequencing and RNA sequencing, RNA was extracted from PBMCs using TRIzol.

The specimen was peripheral blood mononuclear cells (PBMCs), collected when the disease was refractory, from a patient treated with antithyroid drugs. Receptors originate from a female donor with Graves disease.

Many counts were recorded for this clonotype. The chain joins TRBV12-3 or TRBV12-4 to TRBJ2-5; D remains unclear. Trimming left V 6 bases short and J 3 bases short, with 14 bases between. This CDR3 is 14 amino acids long. The DNA of the CDR3 is TGTGCCAGCAGCCCGGGTGGCAGGAAAGAGACCCAGTACTTC. Encoded protein: CASSPGGRKETQYF.

This clonotype was found many times. J is TRBJ2-7 and V is TRBV11-2; 7 bases align to TRBD2. Trimming at V came to 5 bases and at J to 2 bases, leaving 12 bases not matched to a gene. This CDR3 has 16 residues. The germline gives CDR1 SGHAT, CDR2 FQNNGV. This chain's CDR3 is CASSLPASGLPYEQYF. The CDR3 DNA sequence: TGTGCCAGCAGCCTCCCCGCTAGCGGACTCCCCTACGAGCAGTACTTC.

The V gene is TRBV4-1, the J gene TRBJ2-7; D might be TRBD1 (6 bases). The CDR3 is 13 amino acids. In germline, CDR1 is MGHRA, CDR2 YSYEKL. Trimming removed 2 bases from V and 4 bases from J, with 9 bases in between. The CDR3 DNA sequence: TGCGCCAGCAGCCAAAAACAGGGATACGAGCAGTACTTC. Translating it yields CASSQKQGYEQYF.

This clonotype appeared many times. The chain couples TRBV12-3 or TRBV12-4 to TRBJ1-1; possible D gene TRBD1, 5 bases. The CDR3 is 14 residues long. V lost 5 bases and J 4 bases, leaving 14 bases between the germline ends. As DNA, the CDR3 is TGTGCCAGCAGTCGTAGGGGCGCCTCCACTGAAGCTTTCTTT. It is translated as CASSRRGASTEAFF.

J is TRBJ2-7 and V is TRBV29-1, with 8 bases aligning to TRBD2. Per germline, CDR1 SQVTM and CDR2 ANQGSEA. CDR3 size: 15 residues. J lost 3 bases, V lost 0 bases, and 7 bases had no gene match. CDR3 DNA sequence: TGCAGCGTTGAAGATCGGGGGGGTTCTATCTACGAGCAGTACTTC. Residues: CSVEDRGGSIYEQYF.

The J gene is TRBJ1-2, the V gene TRBV4-1; D is possibly TRBD1 (5 bases). CDR3 size: 15 residues. Germline-derived CDR1 and CDR2 are MGHRA and YSYEKL. V was clipped by 2 bases and J by 4 bases, with 14 bases between them. CDR3 nucleotides: TGCGCCAGCAGCCAACCCAGCGCAGGGACCTATGGCTACACCTTC. It codes for CASSQPSAGTYGYTF.

A few counts support this clonotype. The rearrangement links TRBV18 to TRBJ1-2; 9 positions match TRBD1. V shed 3 bases, J shed 7 bases, and the junction held 15 bases outside the gene matches. Per germline, CDR1 KGHSH and CDR2 LQKENI. This CDR3 has 17 residues. The CDR3 nucleotides read TGTGCCAGCTCACCTGTGACGGGACAGGGATATTTTGGTGGCTACACCTTC. Translated, it gives CASSPVTGQGYFGGYTF. Drawing the rest from reference TRBV18 and TRBJ1-2, the complete variable domain is NAGVMQNPRHLVRRRGQEARLRCSPMKGHSHVYWYRQLPEEGLKFMVYLQKENIIDESGMPKERFSAEFPKEGPSILRIQQVVRGDSAAYFCASSPVTGQGYFGGYTFGSGTRLTVV.

V gene TRBV15 combines with J gene TRBJ2-2; D may be TRBD1 (5 bases). V dropped 3 bases and J dropped 1 base, with 6 bases sitting between them. CDR1 is LNHNV, CDR2 YYDKDF, per germline (reference sequence). The CDR3 contains 14 residues. The CDR3 DNA sequence: TGTGCCACCAGCAGCGACAGGAACACCGGGGAGCTGTTTTTT. Its translation: CATSSDRNTGELFF. The full variable domain, with the rest looked up from reference TRBV15 and TRBJ2-2, is DAMVIQNPRYQVTQFGKPVTLSCSQTLNHNVMYWYQQKSSQAPKLLFHYYDKDFNNEADTPDNFQSRRPNTSFCFLDIRSPGLGDTAMYLCATSSDRNTGELFFGEGSRLTVL.

This clonotype appeared a single time. A much larger clone sits a single nucleotide away, making a read error possible. The chain has TRBV12-3 or TRBV12-4 and TRBJ2-7; D is perhaps TRBD2 (5 bases). The CDR3 spans 12 residues. The CDR3 DNA reads TGTGTCAGCAGTTTAATCGGGAACGAGCAGTACTTC. Amino acids: CVSSLIGNEQYF.